These T cell receptor beta chains were read from a single sample in a study of blood T cell repertoires in COVID-19. Repertoires were generated with immunoSEQ multiplex PCR, while TCRdb's copy carries only in-frame clones and drops some. The data contain roughly 250,000 clones, 75% to 90% of them seen just once; the ten biggest clones take up 2% to 3%. The sample comprised PBMCs or T cells enriched from blood (not recorded which). These receptor sequences come from a woman aged 18-29 years who had recovered from COVID-19. Both conserved end residues are part of each CDR3. A D gene is named only where the DNA matches it firmly. For some rows the clone size is stated as once, few or many, or as a class when expanded; others skip it.

.	.	TRBV28	TRBJ2-3	CASSFGGETDTQYF	TGTGCCAGCAGTTTTGGCGGGGAGACAGATACGCAGTATTTT
TRBD1	few	TRBV20-1	TRBJ1-1	CSASGQGERVAEAFF	TGCAGTGCTAGTGGGCAGGGGGAGAGGGTCGCTGAAGCTTTCTTT
.	.	TRBV28	TRBJ2-7	CASSFSPSLAREQYF	TGTGCCAGCAGTTTCTCTCCTTCACTAGCTCGCGAGCAGTACTTC
TRBD2	once	TRBV4-2	TRBJ2-2	CASSQDTSGGTGELFF	TGTGCCAGCAGCCAAGATACGAGCGGGGGCACCGGGGAGCTGTTTTTT
.	.	TRBV5-1	TRBJ1-1	CASSLEQGWGTEAFF	TGCGCCAGCAGCTTGGAACAGGGCTGGGGCACTGAAGCTTTCTTT
.	once	TRBV9	TRBJ1-2	CASSSHPGTPFMDYGYTF	TGTGCCAGCAGCTCTCACCCCGGGACACCCTTTATGGACTATGGCTACACCTTC
.	.	TRBV9	TRBJ1-1	CASSVSLTVMNTEAFF	TGTGCCAGCAGCGTAAGCTTAACAGTGATGAACACTGAAGCTTTCTTT
.	.	TRBV7-9	TRBJ1-1	CASSLLGVDPGGAFF	TGTGCCAGCAGCTTACTAGGAGTGGACCCCGGAGGCGCTTTCTTT
TRBD1	.	TRBV18	TRBJ1-1	CASSPEGRGYTEAFF	TGTGCCAGCTCACCAGAGGGCAGGGGGTACACTGAAGCTTTCTTT
TRBD2	.	TRBV9	TRBJ2-1	CASSGSGAAYNEQFF	TGTGCCAGCAGCGGCAGCGGGGCGGCCTACAATGAGCAGTTCTTC
TRBD1	.	TRBV6-6	TRBJ1-2	CASSTGQGSYGYTF	TGTGCCAGCAGTACGGGACAGGGGAGCTATGGCTACACCTTC
TRBD1	.	TRBV7-4	TRBJ1-2	CASSRGTALESGGYTF	TGTGCCAGCAGCCGCGGGACAGCTTTGGAGAGTGGGGGCTACACCTTC
.	.	TRBV28	TRBJ1-2	CASSFGFLKGIDGYTF	TGTGCCAGCAGTTTCGGGTTCCTTAAGGGGATCGATGGCTACACCTTC
TRBD1	few	TRBV10-3	TRBJ1-5	CAISADRASNQPQHF	TGTGCCATCAGTGCCGACAGGGCCAGCAATCAGCCCCAGCATTTT
.	.	TRBV5-4	TRBJ1-3	CASSLDQGYGNTIYF	TGTGCCAGCAGCTTGGACCAGGGGTACGGAAACACCATATATTTT
TRBD1	.	TRBV6-5	TRBJ1-1	CASSNRGITTEAFF	TGTGCCAGCAGTAACAGGGGCATCACCACTGAAGCTTTCTTT
TRBD2	.	TRBV14	TRBJ2-7	CASSRLAGGYEQYF	TGTGCCAGCAGCCGGTTAGCGGGGGGCTACGAGCAGTACTTC
.	.	TRBV6-5	TRBJ2-1	CASSYLQGVEQFF	TGTGCCAGCAGTTACTTACAGGGTGTTGAGCAGTTCTTC
TRBD1	.	TRBV19	TRBJ2-7	CATTGQGIYEQYF	TGTGCCACCACGGGACAGGGCATCTACGAGCAGTACTTC
TRBD1	.	TRBV15	TRBJ1-5	CATSTGGVQPQHF	TGTGCCACCAGCACAGGGGGAGTCCAGCCCCAGCATTTT
.	.	TRBV7-9	TRBJ1-1	CASSFGGGDTEAFF	TGTGCCAGCAGCTTCGGAGGCGGGGACACTGAAGCTTTCTTT
.	.	TRBV3-1/TRBV3-2	TRBJ2-3	CASSRGKDTQYF	TGTGCCAGCAGCCGAGGGAAAGATACGCAGTATTTT
.	.	TRBV3-1/TRBV3-2	TRBJ2-6	CASSHLRGESGANVLTF	TGTGCCAGCAGCCACCTCAGGGGGGAGTCGGGGGCCAACGTCCTGACTTTC
.	.	TRBV5-1	TRBJ2-5	CASSLISQETQYF	TGCGCCAGCAGCTTGATATCCCAAGAGACCCAGTACTTC
.	.	TRBV19	TRBJ2-7	CASSIQGSDPYEQYF	TGTGCCAGTAGCATACAGGGTTCGGACCCCTACGAGCAGTACTTC
.	.	TRBV5-5	TRBJ2-5	CASSFLTVQETQYF	TGTGCCAGCAGCTTTCTGACAGTCCAAGAGACCCAGTACTTC
.	.	TRBV28	TRBJ1-2	CASSLSGYGYTF	TGTGCCAGCAGTTTATCAGGGTATGGCTACACCTTC
TRBD1	.	TRBV19	TRBJ1-1	CASSAGTGLVSTEAFF	TGTGCCAGTAGCGCCGGGACAGGCCTTGTTAGCACTGAAGCTTTCTTT
.	.	TRBV12-3/TRBV12-4	TRBJ2-7	CASSLWGAGEQYF	TGTGCCAGCAGTTTATGGGGTGCGGGTGAGCAGTACTTC
.	.	TRBV11-2	TRBJ2-3	CASSRTTTDTQYF	TGTGCCAGCAGCAGGACAACCACAGATACGCAGTATTTT
.	.	TRBV10-1	TRBJ2-3	CATSSGGRDTQYF	TGCGCCACGTCGTCCGGCGGTAGGGATACGCAGTATTTT
TRBD1	.	TRBV27	TRBJ1-2	CASRGTGRIGYTF	TGTGCCAGCAGAGGGACAGGGCGAATCGGCTACACCTTC
TRBD1	.	TRBV6-4	TRBJ2-1	CASSDSDRNEQFF	TGTGCCAGCAGTGACTCGGACAGGAATGAGCAGTTCTTC
TRBD1	.	TRBV2	TRBJ1-5	CASRHTGGGSNQPQHF	TGTGCCAGCAGACATACAGGGGGTGGTAGCAATCAGCCCCAGCATTTT
.	.	TRBV4-1	TRBJ2-1	CASSQMNSNEQFF	TGCGCCAGCAGCCAGATGAACAGCAATGAGCAGTTCTTC
.	.	TRBV13	TRBJ2-3	CASSTRVTDTQYF	TGTGCCAGCAGTACCAGGGTCACAGATACGCAGTATTTT
TRBD1	.	TRBV27	TRBJ1-1	CASSLNRQGRGAFF	TGTGCCAGCAGTTTAAACCGACAGGGCCGTGGGGCTTTCTTT
.	.	TRBV18	TRBJ2-1	CASSPRGVYNEQFF	TGTGCCAGCTCACCACGGGGGGTCTACAATGAGCAGTTCTTC
TRBD1	.	TRBV7-8	TRBJ1-2	CASSRRIGQEATYGYTF	TGTGCCAGCAGCCGTCGAATAGGACAGGAAGCCACCTATGGCTACACCTTC
.	.	TRBV2	TRBJ2-3	CASRAGPSTDTQYF	TGTGCCAGCAGAGCAGGGCCGAGCACAGATACGCAGTATTTT
.	.	TRBV29-1	TRBJ2-3	CSATRDFNTDTQYF	TGCAGCGCTACCCGGGACTTCAATACAGATACGCAGTATTTT
.	.	TRBV15	TRBJ1-2	CATSRVPQGANYGYTF	TGTGCCACCAGCAGAGTTCCACAGGGTGCCAACTATGGCTACACCTTC